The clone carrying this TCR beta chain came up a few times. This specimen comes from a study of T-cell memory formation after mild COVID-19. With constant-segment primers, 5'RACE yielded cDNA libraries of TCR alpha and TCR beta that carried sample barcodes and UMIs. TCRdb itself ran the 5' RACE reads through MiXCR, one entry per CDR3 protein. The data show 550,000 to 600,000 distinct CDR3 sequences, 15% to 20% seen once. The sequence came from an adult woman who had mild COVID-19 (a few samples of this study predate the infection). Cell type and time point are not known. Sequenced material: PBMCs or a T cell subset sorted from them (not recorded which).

CDR3 DNA: TGTGCCTGGAGCGGGAGCCCCTACAATGAGCAGTTCTTC. Its translation: CAWSGSPYNEQFF. The V call is TRBV30, the J call TRBJ2-1, with D possibly TRBD2 on 6 matching bases. Between the trimmed V and J ends, which lost 3 bases and 2 bases, there was a span of 8 bases. This CDR3 is 13 amino acids long. Germline CDR1 GTSNPN, CDR2 SVGIG (reference sequence).